Each of the 27 T cell receptor beta chains below was sequenced from the same sample in a study of CD8 T cells in ankylosing spondylitis. TCRdb reprocessed the 5' RACE reads with MiXCR, giving one entry per CDR3 protein. Of around 130,000 distinct CDR3 sequences in the sample, around 9.7% were seen once. The material sequenced was blood, either unsorted or a sorted T cell fraction (not recorded which). The receptors derive from a male donor with ankylosing spondylitis or in good health (not recorded which).

This clonotype appeared a few times. The chain carries TRBV5-1 and TRBJ2-3, with D maybe TRBD2 (6 bases). Germline V gene sequence: CDR1 SGHRS, CDR2 YFSETQ. The CDR3 has 15 amino acids. Trimming cost V 2 bases and J 2 bases, with 12 bases left between them. The CDR3 sequence is CASSFSPSDTDTQYF. Written as DNA, the CDR3 is TGCGCCAGCAGCTTTTCTCCTAGCGACACAGATACGCAGTATTTT.

This clonotype was found many times. The chain couples TRBV15 to TRBJ2-1; 7 positions match TRBD2. J gave up 3 bases and V 6 bases, and 5 bases lay outside the gene matches. This CDR3 comprises 14 residues. Germline CDR1 and CDR2: LNHNV and YYDKDF (reference sequence). Written as DNA, the CDR3 is TGTGCCACCAGACGCGGGAGTCTCTACAATGAGCAGTTCTTC. It encodes CATRRGSLYNEQFF. Full variable domain (rest looked up from reference TRBV15 and TRBJ2-1): DAMVIQNPRYQVTQFGKPVTLSCSQTLNHNVMYWYQQKSSQAPKLLFHYYDKDFNNEADTPDNFQSRRPNTSFCFLDIRSPGLGDTAMYLCATRRGSLYNEQFFGPGTRLTVL.

This clonotype was detected many times. The chain combines TRBV7-2 with TRBJ2-1; 9 bases fit TRBD2. Germline CDR1 SGHTA, CDR2 FQGNSA. Germline trimming cut 1 base from V and 4 bases from J; bases unmatched to any gene: 5. The CDR3 sequence is 16 residues long. CDR3 sequence reads: CASSLGPSGTYNEQFF. CDR3 sequence (DNA): TGTGCCAGCAGCTTAGGCCCTAGCGGGACATACAATGAGCAGTTCTTC.

The sample holds many counts of this clonotype. V gene TRBV7-9 combines with J gene TRBJ2-1, with 10 bases aligning to TRBD2. The CDR3 runs 13 residues. Trimming removed 5 bases from V and 10 bases from J; junction bases left unmatched: 5. Per the germline V gene, CDR1 is SEHNR and CDR2 is FQNEAQ (reference sequence). CDR3 region: CASSPQTSGEQFF. In DNA form, the CDR3 reads TGTGCCAGCAGCCCCCAGACTAGCGGGGAGCAGTTCTTC. Using reference TRBV7-9 and TRBJ2-1 for the parts outside the CDR3, the full variable domain is DTGVSQNPRHKITKRGQNVTFRCDPISEHNRLYWYRQTLGQGPEFLTYFQNEAQLEKSRLLSDRFSAERPKGSFSTLEIQRTEQGDSAMYLCASSPQTSGEQFFGPGTRLTVL.

The sample holds a few counts of this clonotype. V usage is TRBV20-1 and J usage is TRBJ2-3, with D possibly matching TRBD2 (6 bases). V lost 2 bases to trimming and J lost 0 bases, with 15 bases between them. The germline V gene has CDR1 DFQATT and CDR2 SNEGSKA (reference sequence). This CDR3 is built from 16 residues. CDR3 bases: TGCAGTGCTAGACGGGGGAACCCGCTTAGCACAGATACGCAGTATTTT. Translated, it gives CSARRGNPLSTDTQYF.

This clonotype was picked up many times. V usage is TRBV10-3 and J usage is TRBJ2-3, with 8 bases matching TRBD2. J was trimmed by 3 bases and V by 3 bases; bases with no gene match: 11. The CDR3 spans 17 residues. CDR1 and CDR2 (germline): ENHRY, SYGVKD. Here the CDR3 reads CAISESEREIKTDTQYF. CDR3 bases: TGTGCCATCAGTGAATCCGAGCGGGAGATCAAGACAGATACGCAGTATTTT.

This clonotype was picked up many times. This chain uses TRBV7-2 with TRBJ2-1; D perhaps matches TRBD2 (7 bases). The germline V gene has CDR1 SGHTA and CDR2 FQGNSA. V was clipped by 3 bases and J by 6 bases, with 15 bases between them. The CDR3 sequence is 15 residues long. CDR3 bases: TGTGCCAGCAGCTTGGGGGGGGCAAATTTCAATGAGCAGTTCTTC. This translates into CASSLGGANFNEQFF.

This clonotype was recorded at least ten times. This chain links TRBV5-1 with TRBJ1-1, with D tentatively TRBD1 (5 bases). V gave up 0 bases and J gave up 5 bases, with 14 bases separating them. The CDR3 contains 15 residues. Germline V gives CDR1 SGHRS, CDR2 YFSETQ. CDR3 DNA sequence: TGCGCCAGCAGCTTGGGACCAGGGACGAAGACTGAAGCTTTCTTT. Encoded protein: CASSLGPGTKTEAFF. The full variable domain, its missing parts supplied by reference TRBV5-1 and TRBJ1-1, is KAGVTQTPRYLIKTRGQQVTLSCSPISGHRSVSWYQQTPGQGLQFLFEYFSETQRNKGNFPGRFSGRQFSNSRSEMNVSTLELGDSALYLCASSLGPGTKTEAFFGQGTRLTVV.

This clonotype was recorded at least ten times. The chain recombines TRBV7-2 with TRBJ2-5, with D hard to call. The germline CDR1 and CDR2 sequences are SGHTA and FQGNSA. Trimming cost V 1 base and J 4 bases, with 7 bases left between them. The CDR3 consists of 13 residues. The CDR3 DNA reads as TGTGCCAGCAGCTTAGAACCGAGAGAGACCCAGTACTTC. This encodes CASSLEPRETQYF. Together with reference TRBV7-2 and TRBJ2-5, the CDR3 gives the full variable domain: GAGVSQSPSNKVTEKGKDVELRCDPISGHTALYWYRQSLGQGLEFLIYFQGNSAPDKSGLPSDRFSAERTGGSVSTLTIQRTQQEDSAVYLCASSLEPRETQYFGPGTRLLVL.

Many counts were recorded for this clonotype. The CDR3 DNA reads TGTGCCAGCAGCCAAGATCTGGCAAACAATGAGCAGTTCTTC. Translation gives CASSQDLANNEQFF. The rearrangement joins TRBV3-1 to TRBJ2-1; D gene uncertain. Germline assignment: CDR1 LGHDT and CDR2 YNNKEL (reference sequence). This CDR3 has 14 residues. The V gene lost 0 bases and the J gene lost 5 bases, with 8 bases spanning the gap.

The chain has TRBV5-1 and TRBJ2-5, with TRBD2 matching 10 bases. Germline loops: CDR1 SGHRS, CDR2 YFSETQ. V shed 2 bases and J 3 bases; nucleotides not matched to a gene: 4. The CDR3 has 15 amino acids. CDR3 amino acids: CASSFLSGREETQYF. The CDR3 DNA reads as TGCGCCAGCAGCTTTTTGAGCGGGAGGGAAGAGACCCAGTACTTC.

This clonotype was counted ten times or more. V is TRBV29-1 and J is TRBJ2-7; 11 bases line up with TRBD2. The length of the CDR3 is 14 residues. The trim removed 6 bases at V and 0 bases at J, leaving 4 bases unmatched. Germline V gene sequence: CDR1 SQVTM, CDR2 ANQGSEA. CDR3 sequence: CSVAGTSGSYEQYF. The CDR3 region has the DNA TGCAGCGTGGCCGGGACTAGCGGCTCCTACGAGCAGTACTTC.

In its sample, this clonotype was seen many times. The genes are TRBV7-2 and TRBJ1-4; 7 nucleotides match TRBD1. This CDR3 is built from 15 residues. Trimming removed 5 bases from V and 3 bases from J; junction bases left unmatched: 6. Germline V gene sequence: CDR1 SGHTA, CDR2 FQGNSA. Here the CDR3 reads CASSATGQPNEKLFF. As DNA, the CDR3 is TGTGCCAGCAGCGCAACGGGACAGCCTAATGAAAAACTGTTTTTT.

This clonotype was seen repeatedly, ten times or more. The chain carries TRBV5-1 and TRBJ2-2, with 7 bases matching TRBD1. J gave up 0 bases and V 4 bases, and 3 bases lay outside the gene matches. The germline gives CDR1 SGHRS, CDR2 YFSETQ. The CDR3 length is 15 residues. CDR3 region: CASSPDRPNTGELFF. The CDR3 DNA follows: TGCGCCAGCAGCCCGGACAGGCCGAACACCGGGGAGCTGTTTTTT.

This clonotype was recorded many times. V usage is TRBV11-1 and J usage is TRBJ2-1; 8 bases line up with TRBD1. Germline CDR1 reads SGHAT; CDR2 reads FQDESV (reference sequence). Unmatched junction bases numbered 8, after V lost 8 bases and J lost 8 bases. This CDR3 is built from 13 residues. The CDR3 nucleotides are TGTGCCAGCCTTGGGACAGGTTGGGATGAGCAGTTCTTC. Translating gives CASLGTGWDEQFF.

The table lists this clonotype with many counts. The chain joins TRBV27 to TRBJ1-1; D not resolved. V was cut by 3 bases and J by 3 bases, with 14 bases left in between. Per germline, CDR1 MNHEY and CDR2 SMNVEV (reference sequence). The CDR3 contains 15 residues. The CDR3 loop is CASSLKGMGYTEAFF. As DNA, the CDR3 is TGTGCCAGCAGTTTGAAGGGTATGGGGTACACTGAAGCTTTCTTT.

This chain uses TRBV7-2 with TRBJ2-5; TRBD1 matches at 9 bases. Germline CDR1 and CDR2: SGHTA and FQGNSA. The CDR3 has 14 residues. Losses at the gene ends were 4 bases for V and 7 bases for J; bases not matched to a gene: 7. The CDR3 here is CASSSGQGRVTQYF. In DNA, the CDR3 is TGTGCCAGCAGCTCAGGACAGGGGCGGGTGACCCAGTACTTC.

This clonotype was picked up many times. V gene TRBV20-1 combines with J gene TRBJ2-5, with D uncertain. Per germline, CDR1 DFQATT and CDR2 SNEGSKA (reference sequence). The CDR3 totals 15 residues. V dropped 3 bases and J dropped 2 bases, with 16 bases sitting between them. For the CDR3, the DNA is TGCAGTGCTAGGAATGATGTGGGTTGGCAAGAGACCCAGTACTTC. This gives the protein CSARNDVGWQETQYF.

This chain joins TRBV28 and TRBJ2-2, with 8 bases aligning to TRBD2. The CDR3 totals 14 residues. The germline V gene has CDR1 MDHEN and CDR2 SYDVKM. V was pared by 5 bases and J by 4 bases, with 3 bases of the junction left unmatched. In DNA form, the CDR3 reads TGTGCCAGCAGTGATCTAGCGGGCACCGGGGAGCTGTTTTTT. It encodes CASSDLAGTGELFF.

At least ten counts were recorded for this clonotype. This rearrangement joins TRBV6-1 to TRBJ2-3; D unclear. V was clipped by 6 bases and J by 2 bases, with 9 bases between them. Germline CDR1 is MNHNS and CDR2 is SASEGT. The CDR3 is made up of 13 amino acids. This chain's CDR3 is CASSDKITDTQYF. The CDR3 coding sequence is TGTGCCAGCAGCGACAAGATCACAGATACGCAGTATTTT.

This clonotype was found many times. The chain couples TRBV6-5 to TRBJ2-1; D gene ambiguous. CDR1 and CDR2 from the germline V gene are MNHEY and SVGAGI. The CDR3 loop spans 12 amino acids. V shed 6 bases and J shed 4 bases, with 7 bases lying between them. The CDR3 loop reads CASSRSYNEQFF. DNA of the CDR3: TGTGCCAGCAGCCGCTCGTACAATGAGCAGTTCTTC.

Note on this clonotype: Germline and junction disagree at one end, which may indicate a read error. The chain couples TRBV29-1 to TRBJ2-1, with 10 nucleotides matching TRBD1. In germline, CDR1 is SQVTM, CDR2 ANQGSEA. CDR3 length: 16 amino acids. CDR3 nucleotide sequence: TGCAGCTTTGACAGGGGGCCCCGACCCTCGCTCAATGAGCAGTTCTTC. Amino acids: CSFDRGPRPSLNEQFF.

There are a few counts of this clonotype. V usage is TRBV24-1 and J usage is TRBJ2-1; D may be TRBD2 (6 bases). Looked up from germline, CDR1 is KGHDR and CDR2 is SFDVKD. CDR3 size: 15 residues. The V gene lost 7 bases and the J gene lost 3 bases, with 15 bases spanning the gap. The CDR3 DNA sequence: TGTGCCACCAGCACAAACGGGAGAGTCTACAATGAGCAGTTCTTC. This sequence encodes CATSTNGRVYNEQFF.

This clonotype was observed at least ten times. The rearrangement links TRBV12-3 or TRBV12-4 to TRBJ2-7; 9 nucleotides line up with TRBD2. V was pared by 5 bases and J by 3 bases, with 11 bases of the junction left unmatched. The CDR3 is made up of 16 amino acids. This chain's CDR3 is CASSRSIAGVDYEQYF. The CDR3 DNA reads TGTGCCAGCAGTCGCTCAATAGCGGGAGTTGACTACGAGCAGTACTTC.

This chain links TRBV3-1 with TRBJ1-5; a possible D gene is TRBD1 (6 bases). Germline V CDR1 and CDR2: LGHDT, YNNKEL (reference sequence). Trimming pared 4 bases from V and 3 bases from J, leaving 19 bases between. This CDR3 region has 17 residues. The chain's CDR3 is CASSLRPGGQDNQPQHF. The DNA of the CDR3 is TGTGCCAGCAGCCTCCGCCCCGGGGGGCAGGACAATCAGCCCCAGCATTTT.

This clonotype was picked up many times. The chain employs TRBV12-3 or TRBV12-4 and TRBJ1-2; D is perhaps TRBD1 (5 bases). The CDR3 loop spans 12 amino acids. V lost 5 bases and J lost 2, with 6 bases in between. CDR3 amino acids: CASSGGNYGYTF. For the CDR3, the DNA is TGTGCCAGCAGTGGGGGGAACTATGGCTACACCTTC.

This chain joins TRBV20-1 and TRBJ2-7, with a weak D call TRBD2 (5 bases). The V end was cut by 5 bases, the J end by 9 bases, with 23 bases between. Germline V gives CDR1 DFQATT, CDR2 SNEGSKA (reference sequence). The length of the CDR3 is 14 residues. The CDR3 bases are TGCAGTGCTGGATCTAGCAGAACCCTACGATCGCAGTACTTC. Translating gives CSAGSSRTLRSQYF.